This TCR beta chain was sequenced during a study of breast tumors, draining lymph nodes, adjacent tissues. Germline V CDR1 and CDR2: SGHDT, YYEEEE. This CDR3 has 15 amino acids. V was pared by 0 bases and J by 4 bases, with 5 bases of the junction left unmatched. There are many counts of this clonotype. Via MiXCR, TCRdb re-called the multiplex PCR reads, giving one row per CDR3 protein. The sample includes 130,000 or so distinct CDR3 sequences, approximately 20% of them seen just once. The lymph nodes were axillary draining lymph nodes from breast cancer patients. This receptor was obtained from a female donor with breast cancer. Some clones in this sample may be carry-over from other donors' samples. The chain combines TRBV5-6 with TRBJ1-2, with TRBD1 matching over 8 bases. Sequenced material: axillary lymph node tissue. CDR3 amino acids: CASSLAQGASYGYTF. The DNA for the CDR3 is TGTGCCAGCAGCTTGGCGCAGGGGGCTAGCTATGGCTACACCTTC.